This T cell receptor beta chain is from a study of blood T cell repertoires in COVID-19. In the study overall: The study drew acute and convalescent COVID-19 samples from the United States, Italy and Spain.

Per the original methods: Nucleated cell number was recorded as an estimate derived from reference gene primer amplification. The table came from immunoSEQ multiplex PCR; TCRdb's copy has only in-frame clones and leaves some out. The V and J calls and clone size are taken from that table; D and trimming were inferred from the DNA. The table has around 200,000 clones, about 87% seen once. This CDR3 comprises 16 residues. CDR1 LGHDT and CDR2 YNNKEL come from the germline V gene (reference sequence). The V and J ends lost 2 bases and 5 bases, in that order; junction bases with no gene match: 7. The chain couples TRBV3-1 (or the pseudogene TRBV3-2) to TRBJ2-5; 11 nucleotides align to TRBD1. The TCR comes from a woman aged 18 to 35 who had recovered from COVID-19. Specimen: peripheral blood. The DNA for the CDR3 is TGTGCCAGCAGCCAACGGACAGGGGGCTTCGGGGAGACCCAGTACTTC. Encoded protein: CASSQRTGGFGETQYF.